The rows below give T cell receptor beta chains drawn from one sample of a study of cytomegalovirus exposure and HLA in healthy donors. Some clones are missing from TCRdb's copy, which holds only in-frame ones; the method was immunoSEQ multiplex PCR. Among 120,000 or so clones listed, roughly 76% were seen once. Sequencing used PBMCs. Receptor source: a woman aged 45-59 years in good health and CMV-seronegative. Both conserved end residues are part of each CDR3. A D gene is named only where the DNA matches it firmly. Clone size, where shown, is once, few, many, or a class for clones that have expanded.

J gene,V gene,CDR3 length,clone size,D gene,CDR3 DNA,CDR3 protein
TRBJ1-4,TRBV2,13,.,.,TGTGCCAGCAACACTGAGGTCCGTGAAAAACTGTTTTTT,CASNTEVREKLFF
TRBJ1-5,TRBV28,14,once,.,TGTGCCAGCAGTTTAGGAGACGTCCTGGAGCCCCAGCATTTT,CASSLGDVLEPQHF
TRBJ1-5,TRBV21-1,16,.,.,TGTGCCAGCGGGTCCGGGACAGGGTTTGGCAATCAGCCCCAGCATTTT,CASGSGTGFGNQPQHF
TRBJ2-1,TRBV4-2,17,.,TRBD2,TGTGCCAGCAGCCAAGATTTAGCGGGAAATTCCTACAATGAGCAGTTCTTC,CASSQDLAGNSYNEQFF
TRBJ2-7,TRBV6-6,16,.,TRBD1,TGTGCCAGCAGACCCATGGGGGCAGGGGGTTCCTACGAGCAGTACTTC,CASRPMGAGGSYEQYF
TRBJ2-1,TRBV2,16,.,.,TGTGCCAGCAGTGTAATGAGATTCCACTCCTACAATGAGCAGTTCTTC,CASSVMRFHSYNEQFF
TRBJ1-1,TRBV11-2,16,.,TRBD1,TGTGCCAGCAGCCCGTGGAACCGGGACAGGAACACTGAAGCTTTCTTT,CASSPWNRDRNTEAFF
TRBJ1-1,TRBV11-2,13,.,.,TGTGCCAGCAGTCCCGGACGGGGGGCTGAAGCTTTCTTT,CASSPGRGAEAFF
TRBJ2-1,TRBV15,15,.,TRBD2,TGTGCCACCAGCAGAGAACTAGCGGGAGGGCTTGAGCAGTTCTTC,CATSRELAGGLEQFF
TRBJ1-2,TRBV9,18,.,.,TGTGCCAGCAGCGTAGCTTTGCATCCGGGTGAGATAGATGATGGCTACACCTTC,CASSVALHPGEIDDGYTF
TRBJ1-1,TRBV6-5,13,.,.,TGTGCCAGCAGAAGGGGGTTCAACACTGAAGCTTTCTTT,CASRRGFNTEAFF
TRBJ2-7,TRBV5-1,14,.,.,TGCGCCAGCAGCTTGGGAGGGCTTGGGAACGAGCAGTACTTC,CASSLGGLGNEQYF
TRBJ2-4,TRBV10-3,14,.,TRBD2,TGTGCCACTTCCTCGAGGGACTATGATAACATTCAGTACTTC,CATSSRDYDNIQYF
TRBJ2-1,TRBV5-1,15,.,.,TGCGCCAGCAGCTTGGGCGGCTCTTCCTACAATGAGCAGTTCTTC,CASSLGGSSYNEQFF
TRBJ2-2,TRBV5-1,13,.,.,TGCGCCAGCAGCCCCAGGGACACCGGGGAGCTGTTTTTT,CASSPRDTGELFF
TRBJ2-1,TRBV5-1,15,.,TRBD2,TGCGCCAGCAGCTTGGGACTAGCGGGAGGGAGTGAGCAGTTCTTC,CASSLGLAGGSEQFF
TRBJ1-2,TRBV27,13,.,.,TGTGCCAGCACCCCTAGGGGGGGCTATGGCTACACCTTC,CASTPRGGYGYTF
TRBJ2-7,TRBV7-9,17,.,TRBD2,TGTGCCAGCAGCTTAAATCCCCCGGGACTAGCGGTTTACGAGCAGTACTTC,CASSLNPPGLAVYEQYF
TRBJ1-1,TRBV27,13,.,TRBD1,TGTGCCAGCGGGGACAGGGGTTATACTGAAGCTTTCTTT,CASGDRGYTEAFF
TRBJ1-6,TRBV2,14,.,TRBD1,TGTGCCAGCAGGCAGACAGGGGGGGATTCACCCCTCCACTTT,CASRQTGGDSPLHF
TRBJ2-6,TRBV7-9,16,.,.,TGTGCCAGCAGCCCGGACGCAACGGGGGGGGCCAACGTCCTGACTTTC,CASSPDATGGANVLTF
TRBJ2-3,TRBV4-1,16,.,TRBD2,TGCGCCAGCAGCCAAGACCTAGCGGGAGGGCCGGGTACGCAGTATTTT,CASSQDLAGGPGTQYF
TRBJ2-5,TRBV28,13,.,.,TGTGCCTGCGCTCGGGGGGCGGACGAGACCCAGTACTTC,CACARGADETQYF